The rows below give T cell receptor beta chains drawn from one sample of a study of regulatory T cells in long-lasting Graves disease. Each CDR3 protein gets one entry after TCRdb re-called the multiplex PCR reads with MiXCR. The table includes fewer than 400,000 distinct CDR3 sequences, roughly 21% detected once. Sequenced here: peripheral blood mononuclear cells (PBMCs), sampled when the disease was refractory, from a patient treated with antithyroid drugs. The origin of the receptors is a female donor with Graves disease. CDR3s include the opening cysteine and the closing phenylalanine or tryptophan. D genes are given only for firm matches. Part of the rows lack a size; the others show once, few, many or a class for expanded clones.

j_call: TRBJ1-4
v_call: TRBV14
d_call: -
clone_size: few
cdr3_aa: CASSQREKLFF
cdr3_nt: TGTGCCAGCAGCCAACGTGAAAAACTGTTTTTT

j_call: TRBJ1-1
v_call: TRBV3-1
d_call: -
clone_size: -
cdr3_aa: CASSLGGAAFF
cdr3_nt: TGTGCCAGCAGCCTGGGAGGGGCAGCTTTCTTT

j_call: TRBJ1-1
v_call: TRBV20-1
d_call: -
clone_size: few
cdr3_aa: CSARYTGSHTEAFF
cdr3_nt: TGCAGTGCTAGGTATACAGGGAGTCACACTGAAGCTTTCTTT

j_call: TRBJ2-7
v_call: TRBV6-1
d_call: TRBD1
clone_size: few
cdr3_aa: CASSGQTGGKDEQYF
cdr3_nt: TGTGCCAGCAGTGGCCAAACAGGGGGCAAAGACGAGCAGTACTTC

j_call: TRBJ2-7
v_call: TRBV18
d_call: -
clone_size: once
cdr3_aa: CASSPRDGDSYEQYF
cdr3_nt: TGTGCCAGCTCACCCCGGGACGGAGACTCCTACGAGCAGTACTTC

j_call: TRBJ2-2
v_call: TRBV6-1
d_call: TRBD2
clone_size: many
cdr3_aa: CASRTHGLASGELFF
cdr3_nt: TGTGCCAGCAGGACCCACGGACTAGCATCCGGGGAGCTGTTTTTT

j_call: TRBJ2-2
v_call: TRBV6-2/TRBV6-3
d_call: -
clone_size: few
cdr3_aa: CASSYVPPAIGELFF
cdr3_nt: TGTGCCAGCAGTTATGTGCCGCCCGCTATCGGGGAGCTGTTTTTT

j_call: TRBJ2-2
v_call: TRBV10-3
d_call: TRBD1
clone_size: -
cdr3_aa: CAISERDRGNTGELFF
cdr3_nt: TGTGCCATCAGTGAGAGGGACAGGGGTAACACCGGGGAGCTGTTTTTT

j_call: TRBJ1-1
v_call: TRBV5-1
d_call: -
clone_size: many
cdr3_aa: CASSLQGASTEAFF
cdr3_nt: TGCGCCAGCAGCTTGCAAGGGGCATCCACTGAAGCTTTCTTT

j_call: TRBJ1-1
v_call: TRBV7-9
d_call: TRBD1
clone_size: many
cdr3_aa: CASSLDRATEAFF
cdr3_nt: TGTGCCAGCAGCCTGGACAGGGCCACTGAAGCTTTCTTT

j_call: TRBJ2-7
v_call: TRBV7-9
d_call: TRBD2
clone_size: many
cdr3_aa: CASSLWPSGSYEQYF
cdr3_nt: TGTGCCAGCAGCTTATGGCCTAGCGGGTCCTACGAGCAGTACTTC

j_call: TRBJ2-2
v_call: TRBV19
d_call: -
clone_size: -
cdr3_aa: CASRWDTYTGELFF
cdr3_nt: TGTGCCAGTAGATGGGACACATACACCGGGGAGCTGTTTTTT

j_call: TRBJ2-7
v_call: TRBV15
d_call: -
clone_size: many
cdr3_aa: CATSREKSPSGRSEQYF
cdr3_nt: TGTGCCACCAGCAGAGAAAAGTCCCCTAGTGGTCGAAGCGAGCAGTACTTC

j_call: TRBJ2-3
v_call: TRBV2
d_call: -
clone_size: few
cdr3_aa: CASSDRTDTQYF
cdr3_nt: TGTGCCAGCAGTGATCGCACAGATACGCAGTATTTT

j_call: TRBJ2-7
v_call: TRBV29-1
d_call: -
clone_size: many
cdr3_aa: CSVPVGQGQYF
cdr3_nt: TGCAGCGTGCCGGTGGGCCAGGGACAGTACTTC

j_call: TRBJ1-2
v_call: TRBV2
d_call: -
clone_size: -
cdr3_aa: CASSWDVGYTF
cdr3_nt: TGTGCCAGCAGTTGGGACGTCGGCTACACCTTC

j_call: TRBJ2-5
v_call: TRBV7-9
d_call: TRBD2
clone_size: many
cdr3_aa: CASSSSGSQETQYF
cdr3_nt: TGTGCCAGCAGCTCGAGCGGGAGCCAAGAGACCCAGTACTTC

j_call: TRBJ2-5
v_call: TRBV12-3/TRBV12-4
d_call: TRBD1
clone_size: -
cdr3_aa: CASSPPGTGAQETQYF
cdr3_nt: TGTGCCAGCAGTCCCCCCGGGACAGGGGCTCAAGAGACCCAGTACTTC

j_call: TRBJ1-2
v_call: TRBV27
d_call: TRBD1
clone_size: many
cdr3_aa: CASSLLGTGDQGYTF
cdr3_nt: TGTGCCAGCAGTTTATTGGGCACAGGGGATCAGGGCTACACCTTC

j_call: TRBJ1-1
v_call: TRBV14
d_call: -
clone_size: -
cdr3_aa: CASSQDWSPTEAFF
cdr3_nt: TGTGCCAGCAGCCAAGATTGGTCCCCAACTGAAGCTTTCTTT

j_call: TRBJ1-3
v_call: TRBV30
d_call: -
clone_size: few
cdr3_aa: CAWSRVGRASGNTIYF
cdr3_nt: TGTGCCTGGAGTCGAGTCGGACGGGCCTCTGGAAACACCATATATTTT

j_call: TRBJ1-5
v_call: TRBV4-1
d_call: TRBD1
clone_size: -
cdr3_aa: CASSQRIPGQGRLGNQPQHF
cdr3_nt: TGCGCCAGCAGCCAAAGGATCCCGGGACAGGGGCGGCTCGGCAATCAGCCCCAGCATTTT

j_call: TRBJ1-6
v_call: TRBV6-2/TRBV6-3
d_call: -
clone_size: -
cdr3_aa: CATAEGGSPLHF
cdr3_nt: TGTGCCACCGCCGAGGGTGGTTCACCCCTCCACTTT

j_call: TRBJ2-5
v_call: TRBV6-2/TRBV6-3
d_call: TRBD1
clone_size: -
cdr3_aa: CASSYPGQGAFAETQYF
cdr3_nt: TGTGCCAGCAGTTATCCGGGACAGGGGGCGTTCGCAGAGACCCAGTACTTC

j_call: TRBJ1-1
v_call: TRBV18
d_call: -
clone_size: few
cdr3_aa: CASSLTMDLNTEAFF
cdr3_nt: TGTGCCAGCTCACTCACCATGGACTTAAACACTGAAGCTTTCTTT

j_call: TRBJ2-7
v_call: TRBV18
d_call: -
clone_size: few
cdr3_aa: CASSPSRTPEQYF
cdr3_nt: TGTGCCAGCTCACCATCACGAACACCCGAGCAGTACTTC

j_call: TRBJ1-4
v_call: TRBV20-1
d_call: TRBD1
clone_size: few
cdr3_aa: CSASRTGPNEKLFF
cdr3_nt: TGCAGTGCTTCTCGGACAGGGCCTAATGAAAAACTGTTTTTT

j_call: TRBJ2-1
v_call: TRBV2
d_call: TRBD2
clone_size: -
cdr3_aa: CASGDHSGGTYNEQFF
cdr3_nt: TGTGCCAGCGGGGACCATAGCGGGGGGACCTACAATGAGCAGTTCTTC

j_call: TRBJ1-2
v_call: TRBV6-4
d_call: TRBD1
clone_size: few
cdr3_aa: CASRPGQGDGYTF
cdr3_nt: TGTGCCAGCAGGCCGGGACAGGGTGATGGCTACACCTTC

j_call: TRBJ1-1
v_call: TRBV6-1
d_call: TRBD1
clone_size: once
cdr3_aa: CASSRDREEAFF
cdr3_nt: TGTGCCAGCAGCAGGGACAGGGAGGAAGCTTTCTTT

j_call: TRBJ2-7
v_call: TRBV10-2
d_call: TRBD1
clone_size: -
cdr3_aa: CASKGQGVYEQYF
cdr3_nt: TGCGCCAGCAAAGGACAGGGAGTCTACGAGCAGTACTTC

j_call: TRBJ2-7
v_call: TRBV7-2
d_call: TRBD2
clone_size: -
cdr3_aa: CASSLTTSGGAHFYEQYF
cdr3_nt: TGTGCCAGCAGCTTGACTACTAGCGGGGGGGCCCATTTCTACGAGCAGTACTTC

j_call: TRBJ1-1
v_call: TRBV4-1
d_call: -
clone_size: -
cdr3_aa: CASSQEQATNTEAFF
cdr3_nt: TGCGCCAGCAGCCAAGAGCAGGCGACGAACACTGAAGCTTTCTTT

j_call: TRBJ1-5
v_call: TRBV7-2
d_call: -
clone_size: many
cdr3_aa: CASSPQGREPQHF
cdr3_nt: TGTGCCAGCAGCCCCCAGGGGAGGGAGCCCCAGCATTTT

j_call: TRBJ2-5
v_call: TRBV11-2
d_call: TRBD1
clone_size: many
cdr3_aa: CASSLGRGSPQETQYF
cdr3_nt: TGTGCCAGCAGCTTAGGCAGGGGGTCCCCCCAAGAGACCCAGTACTTC

j_call: TRBJ2-7
v_call: TRBV27
d_call: -
clone_size: -
cdr3_aa: CASSLDGVGSEQYF
cdr3_nt: TGTGCCAGCAGTCTCGATGGGGTCGGGTCCGAGCAGTACTTC

j_call: TRBJ2-4
v_call: TRBV7-2
d_call: TRBD2
clone_size: many
cdr3_aa: CASSFSGGASNIQYF
cdr3_nt: TGTGCCAGCAGCTTTAGCGGGGGGGCCAGTAACATTCAGTACTTC

j_call: TRBJ1-4
v_call: TRBV20-1
d_call: -
clone_size: many
cdr3_aa: CSAPRQPTNEKLFF
cdr3_nt: TGCAGTGCGCCCAGACAGCCAACTAATGAAAAACTGTTTTTT

j_call: TRBJ1-1
v_call: TRBV6-1
d_call: -
clone_size: many
cdr3_aa: CASSILGEGTEAFF
cdr3_nt: TGTGCCAGCAGCATTCTTGGAGAGGGCACTGAAGCTTTCTTT

j_call: TRBJ1-1
v_call: TRBV6-2/TRBV6-3
d_call: TRBD1
clone_size: -
cdr3_aa: CASKTGTGNTEAFF
cdr3_nt: TGTGCCAGCAAGACCGGGACAGGGAACACTGAAGCTTTCTTT

j_call: TRBJ1-4
v_call: TRBV6-1
d_call: -
clone_size: -
cdr3_aa: CASTDPGTHEKLFF
cdr3_nt: TGTGCCAGCACCGATCCCGGGACTCATGAAAAACTGTTTTTT

j_call: TRBJ1-5
v_call: TRBV6-1
d_call: TRBD1
clone_size: -
cdr3_aa: CASSPQGQGNQPQHF
cdr3_nt: TGTGCCAGCAGCCCACAGGGACAGGGCAATCAGCCCCAGCATTTT

j_call: TRBJ2-1
v_call: TRBV12-3/TRBV12-4
d_call: -
clone_size: -
cdr3_aa: CASSFFSGNNEQFF
cdr3_nt: TGTGCCAGCAGCTTCTTTTCGGGAAACAATGAGCAGTTCTTC

j_call: TRBJ2-4
v_call: TRBV2
d_call: -
clone_size: many
cdr3_aa: CARSGGLAKNIQYF
cdr3_nt: TGTGCCCGATCAGGAGGACTAGCCAAAAACATTCAGTACTTC

j_call: TRBJ2-5
v_call: TRBV7-3
d_call: TRBD2
clone_size: -
cdr3_aa: CASSRTAGVGETQYF
cdr3_nt: TGTGCCAGCAGCCGGACGGCGGGAGTCGGGGAGACCCAGTACTTC

j_call: TRBJ2-3
v_call: TRBV27
d_call: -
clone_size: -
cdr3_aa: CASSRSPVADTQYF
cdr3_nt: TGTGCCAGCAGTCGCTCCCCGGTGGCAGATACGCAGTATTTT

j_call: TRBJ2-7
v_call: TRBV20-1
d_call: -
clone_size: few
cdr3_aa: CSLSPTSGGEQYF
cdr3_nt: TGCAGCCTGAGCCCGACTAGTGGCGGTGAGCAGTACTTC

j_call: TRBJ1-1
v_call: TRBV6-1
d_call: -
clone_size: -
cdr3_aa: CASRRQSNLVSTEAFF
cdr3_nt: TGTGCCAGCAGGCGACAGAGTAATCTTGTGAGCACTGAAGCTTTCTTT